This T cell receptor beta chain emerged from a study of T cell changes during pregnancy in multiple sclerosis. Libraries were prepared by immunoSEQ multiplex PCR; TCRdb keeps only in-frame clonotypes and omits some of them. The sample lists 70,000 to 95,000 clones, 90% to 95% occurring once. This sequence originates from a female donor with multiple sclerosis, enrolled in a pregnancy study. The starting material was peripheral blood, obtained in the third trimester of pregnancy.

The CDR3 nucleotides read TGTGCCAGTAGTTTGGGACTAGCGGGAGGCAATGAGCAGTTCTTC. It translates to CASSLGLAGGNEQFF. The chain has TRBV19 and TRBJ2-1; 15 bases fit TRBD2. Per germline, CDR1 LNHDA and CDR2 SQIVND (reference sequence). V dropped 5 bases and J dropped 6; count of bases not matched to a gene: 2. This CDR3 contains 15 residues.